This T cell receptor beta chain was recovered during a study of OX40 agonist ivuxolimab in advanced cancers. Study observations and caveats: At 0.1 to 3.0 mg/kg and by week 6, CD4+ and CD8+ T cells in the blood had expanded clonally.

TCRdb's table, derived via immunoSEQ multiplex PCR, lists solely in-frame clones and lacks some. The data hold about 27,000 clones, with 70% to 85% observed a single time. Patients with autoimmune history or systemic immunosuppression were excluded. The V and J ends lost 5 bases and 0 bases respectively, with 8 bases between them. The CDR3 runs to 14 residues. Germline-derived CDR1 and CDR2 are MNHEY and SMNVEV (reference sequence). Comments on this clone: What it binds is unknown.

This rearrangement joins TRBV27 to TRBJ2-1; no clear D gene. The specimen was CD4+ or CD8+ T cells sorted from blood, collected in a trial of the OX40 agonist ivuxolimab. This clonotype originated in an adult with an advanced solid tumor such as melanoma, head and neck, liver or kidney cancer. CDR3 in amino acids: CASSVGDSYNEQFF. The CDR3 DNA reads TGTGCCAGCAGTGTTGGGGACTCCTACAATGAGCAGTTCTTC.